Below, one T cell receptor (beta chain) is given with its context. The antigen is undetermined. The ends were cut back, 10 bases at V and 0 bases at J, with 22 bases in the middle. This CDR3 is built from 17 residues. The germline CDR1 and CDR2 sequences are SGHTA and FQGNSA. Amplification of TCR beta used genomic DNA extracted from peripheral blood. The data were obtained in a study of T cell repertoires in aging, cancer and after chemotherapy. Study as a whole: Chronic lymphocytic leukemia patients on fludarabine- or bendamustine-based regimens gave paired samples before and after chemotherapy.

Study-wide results and caveats: Rebound thymic output was suggested by rising median generation probability during chemotherapy in each cancer cohort. Untreated cancer patients had significantly lower blood TCR diversity than age-matched healthy donors.

TRB rearrangements spanning V, D and J were amplified using mixed TRB-A/B primers. One entry per CDR3 protein results from TCRdb running MiXCR on the multiplex PCR reads. The sample lists 1,400 to 1,500 distinct CDR3 sequences, 49% occurring once. The source is a human donor with a blood cancer. The V and J genes are TRBV7-2 and TRBJ1-5, with D possibly matching TRBD1 (5 bases). The sequenced sample consisted of blood. The CDR3 region has the DNA TGTGCCACCAGTCCGGCCAGGGTTCCCTCTAGCAATCAGCCCCAGCATTTT. As protein: CATSPARVPSSNQPQHF. The full variable domain, in which reference TRBV7-2 and TRBJ1-5 provide the parts outside the CDR3, is GAGVSQSPSNKVTEKGKDVELRCDPISGHTALYWYRQSLGQGLEFLIYFQGNSAPDKSGLPSDRFSAERTGGSVSTLTIQRTQQEDSAVYLCATSPARVPSSNQPQHFGDGTRLSIL.